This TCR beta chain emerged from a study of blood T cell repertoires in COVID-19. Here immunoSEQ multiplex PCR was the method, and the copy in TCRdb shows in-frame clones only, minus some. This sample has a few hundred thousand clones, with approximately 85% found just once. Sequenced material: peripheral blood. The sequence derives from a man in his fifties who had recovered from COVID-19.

CDR3 loop: CASSLETGTYEQYF. The CDR3 nucleotides read TGTGCCAGCAGCTTGGAAACAGGGACCTACGAGCAGTACTTC. This chain links TRBV7-8 with TRBJ2-7; a possible D gene is TRBD1 (6 bases). Germline V gene data show CDR1 as SGHVS and CDR2 as FQNEAQ. V was shortened by 3 bases and J by 2 bases, with 11 bases between the two germline ends. This CDR3 has 14 amino acids.